The 5 T cell receptor beta chains below were found in one sample sequenced in a study of blood T cell repertoires in COVID-19. The table came from immunoSEQ multiplex PCR; TCRdb's copy has only in-frame clones and leaves some out. The sample lists 350,000 or so clones; around 89% were seen once. The sample taken for sequencing was peripheral blood. Source of these receptors: a man between 18 and 35 years old with active or convalescent COVID-19.

The chain is built from TRBV28 and TRBJ1-6; D might be TRBD1 (6 bases). With 10 bases removed from V and 7 bases from J, the gap between germline ends came to 14 bases. Germline CDR1 reads MDHEN; CDR2 reads SYDVKM. This CDR3 has 13 amino acids. The CDR3 protein is CATSGTGNSPLHF. CDR3 nucleotide sequence: TGTGCCACCTCCGGCACAGGGAATTCACCCCTCCACTTT.

The chain combines TRBV4-3 with TRBJ2-7; D is possibly TRBD1 (6 bases). The V and J ends lost 0 bases and 3 bases respectively, with 18 bases between them. This CDR3 comprises 17 residues. CDR1 is LGHNA and CDR2 is YSLEER in the germline V gene. In DNA form, the CDR3 reads TGCGCCAGCAGCCAAGATTCTGGGGGCCATGGTTTCTACGAGCAGTACTTC. It is translated as CASSQDSGGHGFYEQYF.

In the case of this clone: The junction differs from germline at one of its ends, possibly a read error. The CDR3 loop is CASSYDEDSGANVLTF. As DNA, the CDR3 is TGTGCCAGCAGTTACGATGAAGACTCTGGGGCCAACGTGCTGACTTTC. The chain couples TRBV6-2 or TRBV6-3 to TRBJ2-6, with a tentative D call TRBD1 (5 bases). The CDR3 runs 16 residues. CDR1 is MNHEY and CDR2 is SVGEGT in the germline V gene.

This sequence joins TRBV5-4 and TRBJ2-7; 11 bases line up with TRBD2. Germline lookup yields CDR1 SGHNT and CDR2 YYREEE (reference sequence). This CDR3 spans 15 amino acids. With 5 bases clipped from V and 3 bases from J, the junction kept 7 bases outside the gene matches. For the CDR3, the DNA is TGTGCCAGCAGTCCGCAGGGGACTAGCGGCTACGAGCAGTACTTC. It encodes CASSPQGTSGYEQYF.

The rearrangement uses TRBV6-5 and TRBJ1-2, with D possibly TRBD1 on 6 matching bases. The CDR3 totals 14 residues. CDR1 is MNHEY, CDR2 SVGAGI, per germline. V was cut by 4 bases and J by 0 bases, with 9 bases left in between. In nucleotides, the CDR3 is TGTGCCAGCAGTTTGGACAGAACTAACTATGGCTACACCTTC. Translating gives CASSLDRTNYGYTF.